Following are 31 T cell receptor beta chains from one sample sequenced in a study of blood T cell repertoires in COVID-19. The protocol was immunoSEQ multiplex PCR, while the TCRdb copy is restricted to in-frame clones and leaves out a portion. The sample has tens of thousands of clones, approximately 88% seen once. Source material: peripheral blood. The source of these receptors is a human donor in a cohort sampled during active COVID-19.

The chain joins TRBV6-6 to TRBJ2-3; 7 bases line up with TRBD1. V shed 5 bases, J shed 3 bases, and the junction held 2 bases outside the gene matches. Germline CDR1 MNHNY, CDR2 SVGAGI (reference sequence). The CDR3 loop spans 13 amino acids. The chain's CDR3 is CASSPGQTDTQYF. CDR3 nucleotides: TGTGCCAGCAGTCCGGGACAGACAGATACGCAGTATTTT.

This clone was found a few times. The chain recombines TRBV2 with TRBJ1-1; no clear D gene. Trimming shortened V by 6 bases and J by 1 base, and 9 bases separated the two germline ends. Germline V gene data show CDR1 as SNHLY and CDR2 as FYNNEI. The CDR3 is made up of 13 amino acids. CDR3 DNA sequence: TGTGCCAGCAGCCGCCAGGAGAACACTGAAGCTTTCTTT. Its translation is CASSRQENTEAFF.

The rearrangement uses TRBV24-1 and TRBJ2-3; TRBD1 matches 9 bases. The ends lost 5 bases at V and 6 bases at J; junction bases unmatched: 8. The CDR3 loop spans 15 amino acids. CDR1 KGHDR and CDR2 SFDVKD come from the germline V gene. The CDR3 sequence is CATSAPGQGLDTQYF. The CDR3 region has the DNA TGTGCCACCAGTGCCCCGGGACAGGGACTTGATACGCAGTATTTT.

The V call is TRBV5-1, the J call TRBJ2-3; 9 bases fit TRBD2. CDR1 SGHRS and CDR2 YFSETQ come from the germline V gene. J was trimmed by 6 bases and V by 4 bases; bases with no gene match: 9. The CDR3 spans 15 residues. CDR3 nucleotides: TGCGCCAGCAGCCGAGGTGGCGGGGGGGCTGATACGCAGTATTTT. Protein sequence: CASSRGGGGADTQYF.

The gene calls are TRBV7-3 and TRBJ1-2; D is possibly TRBD1 (5 bases). With 5 bases removed from V and 4 bases from J, the gap between germline ends came to 11 bases. This CDR3 has 13 residues. From germline, CDR1 is SGHTA and CDR2 FQGTGA. The CDR3 DNA reads TGTGCCAGCAGCGGACCGGGGGGCTATGGCTACACCTTC. Residues: CASSGPGGYGYTF.

This rearrangement joins TRBV2 to TRBJ2-5; maybe TRBD2 (6 bases). Looked up from germline, CDR1 is SNHLY and CDR2 is FYNNEI. The CDR3 extends over 14 amino acids. V lost 6 bases to trimming and J lost 1 base, with 12 bases between them. The CDR3 is CASRASGSQETQYF. CDR3 DNA: TGTGCCAGCAGGGCCAGCGGGTCCCAAGAGACCCAGTACTTC. The full variable domain, with the rest looked up from reference TRBV2 and TRBJ2-5, is EPEVTQTPSHQVTQMGQEVILRCVPISNHLYFYWYRQILGQKVEFLVSFYNNEISEKSEIFDDQFSVERPDGSNFTLKIRSTKLEDSAMYFCASRASGSQETQYFGPGTRLLVL.

V gene TRBV7-9 combines with J gene TRBJ1-2, with a tentative D call TRBD1 (6 bases). Deletions cut 0 bases from V and 7 bases from J, with 12 bases between. The CDR3 has 14 residues. CDR1 SEHNR and CDR2 FQNEAQ come from the germline V gene (reference sequence). This chain's CDR3 is CASSLAAQGSGYTF. The CDR3 DNA reads as TGTGCCAGCAGCTTAGCGGCGCAGGGGAGTGGCTACACCTTC. Full variable domain (missing parts from reference TRBV7-9 and TRBJ1-2): DTGVSQNPRHKITKRGQNVTFRCDPISEHNRLYWYRQTLGQGPEFLTYFQNEAQLEKSRLLSDRFSAERPKGSFSTLEIQRTEQGDSAMYLCASSLAAQGSGYTFGSGTRLTVV.

The V call is TRBV4-1, the J call TRBJ2-3; TRBD2 matches 7 bases. The CDR3 is 18 amino acids. CDR1 is MGHRA and CDR2 is YSYEKL in the germline V gene. The trim removed 4 bases at V and 2 bases at J, leaving 15 bases unmatched. This CDR3 reads CASSPGGRSGDPTDTQYF. Written as DNA, the CDR3 is TGCGCCAGCAGCCCGGGTGGAAGGAGCGGGGACCCCACAGATACGCAGTATTTT.

About this clone: Mismatch with germline at one junction end may stem from a read error. The J gene is TRBJ1-6, the V gene TRBV27, with a weak D call TRBD1 (6 bases). CDR1 MNHEY and CDR2 SMNVEV come from the germline V gene (reference sequence). The CDR3 is made up of 15 amino acids. Here the CDR3 DNA reads TGTGCCGGCAGTCCCCGGGACACCTATAATTCACCCCTCCACTTT. Protein sequence: CAGSPRDTYNSPLHF.

The genes are TRBV4-1 and TRBJ1-5; D is unresolved. Germline CDR1 is MGHRA and CDR2 is YSYEKL. The CDR3 consists of 15 residues. Trimming stripped 0 bases from V and 4 bases from J, with 10 bases between. The CDR3 loop reads CASSQDSGVNQPQHF. The CDR3 DNA is TGCGCCAGCAGCCAAGATTCCGGGGTAAATCAGCCCCAGCATTTT.

This CDR3 reads CAISDGRHDNEQFF. CDR3 coding DNA: TGTGCCATCAGTGATGGCCGTCATGACAATGAGCAGTTCTTC. J is TRBJ2-1 and V is TRBV10-3; D remains unclear. Germline V gene sequence: CDR1 ENHRY, CDR2 SYGVKD. V was clipped by 3 bases and J by 5 bases, with 11 bases between them. This CDR3 contains 14 residues.

The count of this clone is one. The rearrangement joins TRBV6-2 or TRBV6-3 to TRBJ2-7; 11 nucleotides align to TRBD2. Germline V lookup: CDR1 MNHEY, CDR2 SVGEGT. The CDR3 runs to 17 residues. V lost 1 base, J lost 6 bases, and 11 bases stayed unmatched. The CDR3 nucleotides are TGTGCCAGCAGTTACTGGCCGGCTAGCGGGGGGCCACGCGAGCAGTACTTC. Its protein product is CASSYWPASGGPREQYF.

The V and J genes are TRBV16 and TRBJ2-7; the match to TRBD1 covers 8 bases. V gave up 0 bases and J gave up 5 bases; unmatched junction bases: 3. There are 14 residues in the CDR3. CDR1 is KGHSY and CDR2 is FQNENV in the germline V gene. In nucleotides, the CDR3 is TGTGCCAGCAGCCAATCGACAGGGGTAAACGAGCAGTACTTC. It yields the protein CASSQSTGVNEQYF.

V usage is TRBV10-3 and J usage is TRBJ2-2, with D tentatively TRBD2 (7 bases). The CDR3 is made up of 17 amino acids. The V gene lost 6 bases and the J gene lost 4 bases, with 21 bases spanning the gap. Germline V gene sequence: CDR1 ENHRY, CDR2 SYGVKD. CDR3 DNA sequence: TGTGCCATCAGCAAGAATTCAGGGGAGCGGGGCACCGGGGAGCTGTTTTTT. Translated: CAISKNSGERGTGELFF.

Only a few counts were recorded for this clone. This chain joins TRBV6-5 and TRBJ2-7, with D perhaps TRBD2 (5 bases). V shed 7 bases and J shed 3 bases, with 10 bases lying between them. The CDR3 is 12 residues long. Per the germline V gene, CDR1 is MNHEY and CDR2 is SVGAGI. The CDR3 DNA is TGTGCCAGCACCCGACGGGACTACGAGCAGTACTTC. Its protein product is CASTRRDYEQYF.

This clone was counted once. V and J are TRBV15 and TRBJ1-4; D uncertain. V was cut by 0 bases and J by 8 bases, with 13 bases left in between. Germline V gives CDR1 LNHNV, CDR2 YYDKDF (reference sequence). This CDR3 region has 15 residues. For the CDR3, the DNA is TGTGCCACCAGCAGAGACCTGCGCGGCCGCGAAAAACTGTTTTTT. It codes for CATSRDLRGREKLFF.

V is TRBV6-8 and J is TRBJ2-7; no clear D gene. CDR3 length equals 15 residues. The V and J ends lost 8 bases and 6 bases respectively, with 23 bases between them. In germline, CDR1 is MNHGY, CDR2 SAAAGT. CDR3 nucleotides: TGTGCCAGCCCGCTCCCCAGATACGAGGTGGGCGAGCAGTACTTC. This gives the protein CASPLPRYEVGEQYF.

This chain joins TRBV15 and TRBJ2-5; TRBD2 matches 7 bases. CDR3 size: 15 residues. V was pared by 0 bases and J by 2 bases, with 3 bases of the junction left unmatched. Germline CDR1 is LNHNV and CDR2 is YYDKDF (reference sequence). The CDR3 DNA is TGTGCCACCAGCAGAGACGGGGGGAAACAAGAGACCCAGTACTTC. This sequence encodes CATSRDGGKQETQYF.

The J gene is TRBJ2-7, the V gene TRBV4-1, with 7 bases aligning to TRBD1. The germline V gene encodes CDR1 MGHRA and CDR2 YSYEKL. V lost 2 bases and J lost 2; bases outside the gene matches: 6. The CDR3 runs to 15 residues. CDR3 loop: CASSQQGDKPYEQYF. The DNA of the CDR3 is TGCGCCAGCAGCCAACAGGGGGACAAGCCCTACGAGCAGTACTTC.

The chain combines TRBV2 with TRBJ2-7; D may be TRBD1 (6 bases). This CDR3 comprises 16 residues. Trimming took off 2 bases at V and 2 bases at J, with 16 bases between the two ends. Per germline, CDR1 SNHLY and CDR2 FYNNEI. This chain's CDR3 is CASSESSTGPTYEQYF. CDR3 nucleotide sequence: TGTGCCAGCAGTGAAAGCTCCACAGGGCCAACCTACGAGCAGTACTTC.

Details on this clone: Other DNA sequences in this specimen translate into the identical CDR3. This chain uses TRBV4-1 with TRBJ2-7; 9 nucleotides match TRBD1. This CDR3 is 14 amino acids long. CDR1 MGHRA and CDR2 YSYEKL come from the germline V gene. Trimming took 4 bases from V and 2 from J; bases not matched to a gene: 3. This CDR3 is CASSLRQGAYEQYF. CDR3 nucleotides: TGCGCCAGCAGCCTGAGACAGGGGGCCTACGAGCAGTACTTC.

This chain uses TRBV27 with TRBJ1-1, with D possibly being TRBD1 (5 bases). The CDR3 length is 15 residues. CDR1 and CDR2 from the germline V gene are MNHEY and SMNVEV (reference sequence). Trimming left V 2 bases short and J 1 base short, with 11 bases between. The CDR3 bases are TGTGCCAGCAGTTTAAGGGGCAGAGAGAACACTGAAGCTTTCTTT. This translates into CASSLRGRENTEAFF.

The chain links TRBV5-1 to TRBJ2-5; 7 bases are shared with TRBD1. Germline V gene data show CDR1 as SGHRS and CDR2 as YFSETQ. Trimming cost V 3 bases and J 2 bases; bases outside gene matches: 13. This CDR3 comprises 17 residues. CDR3 sequence reads: CASSSRDRALQQETQYF. The CDR3 DNA follows: TGCGCCAGCAGCTCCCGGGACAGAGCCCTACAACAAGAGACCCAGTACTTC.

This chain connects TRBV12-3 or TRBV12-4 to TRBJ2-3; unclear D gene. Trimming stripped 2 bases from V and 4 bases from J, with 4 bases between. This CDR3 has 12 amino acids. The chain's CDR3 is CASSLSSDTQYF. DNA for the CDR3: TGTGCCAGCAGTTTATCCTCAGATACGCAGTATTTT.

The chain couples TRBV28 to TRBJ1-1; D unresolved. V dropped 5 bases and J dropped 0 bases, with 10 bases sitting between them. The germline V gene has CDR1 MDHEN and CDR2 SYDVKM. This CDR3 region has 14 residues. The CDR3 loop reads CASSPAALNTEAFF. The DNA of the CDR3 is TGTGCCAGCAGTCCTGCGGCATTGAACACTGAAGCTTTCTTT.

This chain uses TRBV28 with TRBJ1-4; 9 nucleotides line up with TRBD1. Germline CDR1 and CDR2: MDHEN and SYDVKM. J gave up 8 bases and V 7 bases, and 11 bases lay outside the gene matches. The CDR3 runs 15 residues. For the CDR3, the DNA is TGTGCCAGCATTAAAACAGGGGGCGAGGGGGAAAAACTGTTTTTT. Translating gives CASIKTGGEGEKLFF.

This clone appeared a few times. The V call is TRBV7-9, the J call TRBJ1-6, with 8 bases aligning to TRBD1. In germline, CDR1 is SEHNR, CDR2 FQNEAQ (reference sequence). V lost 3 bases, J lost 9 bases, and 13 bases stayed unmatched. This CDR3 has 17 amino acids. CDR3 sequence reads: CASSFHDRGGSSSPLHF. The DNA for the CDR3 is TGTGCCAGCAGCTTCCACGACAGGGGTGGGTCGAGTTCACCCCTCCACTTT.

The V and J genes are TRBV7-2 and TRBJ2-7; D gene uncertain. Germline V gene sequence: CDR1 SGHTA, CDR2 FQGNSA. V was cut by 2 bases and J by 2 bases, with 13 bases left in between. The CDR3 loop spans 15 amino acids. CDR3 region: CASSLSPLSAYEQYF. In nucleotides, the CDR3 is TGTGCCAGCAGCTTAAGCCCCTTGTCTGCCTACGAGCAGTACTTC.

In regard to this clone: In the same sample, other DNA sequences code for this CDR3. This chain links TRBV7-9 with TRBJ1-2, with D tentatively TRBD1 (5 bases). CDR3 length: 14 residues. Trimming stripped 0 bases from V and 4 bases from J, with 9 bases between. CDR1 is SEHNR and CDR2 is FQNEAQ in the germline V gene (reference sequence). The CDR3 loop is CASSLAGQPYGYTF. The CDR3 DNA follows: TGTGCCAGCAGCTTAGCGGGGCAGCCCTATGGCTACACCTTC.

V usage is TRBV4-1 and J usage is TRBJ1-5, with D tentatively TRBD1 (5 bases). With 0 bases removed from V and 7 bases from J, the gap between germline ends came to 13 bases. Per germline, CDR1 MGHRA and CDR2 YSYEKL. CDR3 length equals 15 residues. Here the CDR3 DNA reads TGCGCCAGCAGCCAAGATGGGGCAGGGTCCCAGCCCCAGCATTTT. Encoded protein: CASSQDGAGSQPQHF.

V gene TRBV27 combines with J gene TRBJ2-5; 7 bases match TRBD2. Trimming cost V 5 bases and J 5 bases; bases outside gene matches: 8. Germline V lookup: CDR1 MNHEY, CDR2 SMNVEV (reference sequence). The CDR3 spans 14 residues. The DNA for the CDR3 is TGTGCCAGCAGTCCCTCATGGGGAGGGGAGACCCAGTACTTC. Translating gives CASSPSWGGETQYF.